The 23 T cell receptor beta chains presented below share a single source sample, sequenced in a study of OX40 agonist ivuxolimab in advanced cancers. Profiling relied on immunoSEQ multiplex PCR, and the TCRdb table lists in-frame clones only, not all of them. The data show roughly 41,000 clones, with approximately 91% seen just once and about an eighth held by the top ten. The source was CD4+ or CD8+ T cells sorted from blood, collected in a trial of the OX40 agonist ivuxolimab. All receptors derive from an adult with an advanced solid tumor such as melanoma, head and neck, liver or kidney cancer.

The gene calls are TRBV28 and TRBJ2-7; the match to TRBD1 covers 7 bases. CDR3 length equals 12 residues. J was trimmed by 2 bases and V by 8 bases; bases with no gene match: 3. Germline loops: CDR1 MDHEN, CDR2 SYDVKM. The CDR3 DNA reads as TGTGCCAGCGTAGGACAGGCCTACGAGCAGTACTTC. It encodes CASVGQAYEQYF. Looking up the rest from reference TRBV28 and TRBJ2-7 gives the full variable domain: DVKVTQSSRYLVKRTGEKVFLECVQDMDHENMFWYRQDPGLGLRLIYFSYDVKMKEKGDIPEGYSVSREKKERFSLILESASTNQTSMYLCASVGQAYEQYFGPGTRLTVT.

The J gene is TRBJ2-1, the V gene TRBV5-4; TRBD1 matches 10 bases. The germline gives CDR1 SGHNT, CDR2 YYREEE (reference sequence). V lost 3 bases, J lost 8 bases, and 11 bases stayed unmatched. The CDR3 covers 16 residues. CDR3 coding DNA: TGTGCCAGCAGCTGGACGGGACAGGGGTTCTTCCATGAGCAGTTCTTC. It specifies CASSWTGQGFFHEQFF.

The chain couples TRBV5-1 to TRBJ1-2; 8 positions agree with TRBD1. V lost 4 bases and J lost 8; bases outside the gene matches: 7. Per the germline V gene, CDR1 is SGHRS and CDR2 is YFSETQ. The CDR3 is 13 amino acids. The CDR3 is CASSPGQGGGYTF. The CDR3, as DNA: TGCGCCAGCAGCCCCGGACAGGGTGGGGGCTACACCTTC.

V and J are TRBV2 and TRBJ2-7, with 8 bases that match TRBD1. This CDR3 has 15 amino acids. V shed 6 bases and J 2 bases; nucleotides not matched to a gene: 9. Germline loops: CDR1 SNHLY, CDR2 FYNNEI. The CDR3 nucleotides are TGTGCCAGCAGCCTACCGGGACAGGAGGCCTACGAGCAGTACTTC. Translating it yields CASSLPGQEAYEQYF.

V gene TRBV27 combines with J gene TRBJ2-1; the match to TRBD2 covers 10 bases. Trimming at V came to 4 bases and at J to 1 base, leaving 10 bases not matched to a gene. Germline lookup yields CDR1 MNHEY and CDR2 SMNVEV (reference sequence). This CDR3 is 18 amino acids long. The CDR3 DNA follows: TGTGCCAGCAGTTCCACTCTCGTGACTAGCGGGTCCTACAATGAGCAGTTCTTC. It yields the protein CASSSTLVTSGSYNEQFF.

CDR3: CASSQASVIGPSSYNEQFF. In DNA, the CDR3 is TGCGCCAGCAGCCAAGCATCCGTAATAGGGCCGAGCTCCTACAATGAGCAGTTCTTC. The chain couples TRBV4-3 to TRBJ2-1; no clear D gene. In germline, CDR1 is LGHNA, CDR2 YSLEER. This CDR3 region has 19 residues. Between the trimmed V and J ends, which lost 1 base and 0 bases, there was a span of 19 bases.

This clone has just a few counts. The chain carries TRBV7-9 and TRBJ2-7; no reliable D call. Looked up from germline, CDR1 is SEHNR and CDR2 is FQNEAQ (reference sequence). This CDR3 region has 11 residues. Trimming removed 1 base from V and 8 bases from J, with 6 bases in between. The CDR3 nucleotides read TGTGCCAGCAGCTTAGGGCCCAAGCAGTACTTC. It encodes CASSLGPKQYF. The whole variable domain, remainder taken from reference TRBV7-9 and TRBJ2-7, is DTGVSQNPRHKITKRGQNVTFRCDPISEHNRLYWYRQTLGQGPEFLTYFQNEAQLEKSRLLSDRFSAERPKGSFSTLEIQRTEQGDSAMYLCASSLGPKQYFGPGTRLTVT.

The CDR3 loop reads CAIGIPDKETQYF. For the CDR3, the DNA is TGTGCCATCGGCATCCCCGACAAGGAGACCCAGTACTTC. V usage is TRBV10-3 and J usage is TRBJ2-5; D not resolved. CDR3 length: 13 amino acids. CDR1 ENHRY and CDR2 SYGVKD come from the germline V gene. The germline V and J ends were trimmed by 8 bases and 5 bases, with 15 bases remaining between them.

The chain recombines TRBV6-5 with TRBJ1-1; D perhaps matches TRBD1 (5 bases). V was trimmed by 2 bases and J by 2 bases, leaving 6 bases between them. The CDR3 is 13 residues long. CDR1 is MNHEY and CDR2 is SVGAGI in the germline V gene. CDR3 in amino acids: CASSYRDNTEAFF. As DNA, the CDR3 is TGTGCCAGCAGTTACCGGGACAACACTGAAGCTTTCTTT.

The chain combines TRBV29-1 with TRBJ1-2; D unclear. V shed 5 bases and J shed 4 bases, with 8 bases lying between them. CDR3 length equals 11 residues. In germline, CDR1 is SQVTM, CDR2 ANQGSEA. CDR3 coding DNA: TGCAGCGTTTACAGCCTCTATGGCTACACCTTC. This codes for CSVYSLYGYTF.

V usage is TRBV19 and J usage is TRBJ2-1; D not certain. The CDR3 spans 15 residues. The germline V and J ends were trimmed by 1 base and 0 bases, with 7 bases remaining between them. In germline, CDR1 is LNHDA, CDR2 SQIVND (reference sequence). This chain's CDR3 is CASSIGLSSYNEQFF. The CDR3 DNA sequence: TGTGCCAGTAGTATAGGGTTGAGCTCCTACAATGAGCAGTTCTTC. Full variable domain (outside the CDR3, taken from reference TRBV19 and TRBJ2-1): DGGITQSPKYLFRKEGQNVTLSCEQNLNHDAMYWYRQDPGQGLRLIYYSQIVNDFQKGDIAEGYSVSREKKESFPLTVTSAQKNPTAFYLCASSIGLSSYNEQFFGPGTRLTVL.

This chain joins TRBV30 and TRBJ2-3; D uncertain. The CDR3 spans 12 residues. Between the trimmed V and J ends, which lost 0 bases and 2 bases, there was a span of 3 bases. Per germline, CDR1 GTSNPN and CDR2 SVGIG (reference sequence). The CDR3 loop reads CAWSVITDTQYF. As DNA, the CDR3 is TGTGCCTGGAGTGTTATCACAGATACGCAGTATTTT.

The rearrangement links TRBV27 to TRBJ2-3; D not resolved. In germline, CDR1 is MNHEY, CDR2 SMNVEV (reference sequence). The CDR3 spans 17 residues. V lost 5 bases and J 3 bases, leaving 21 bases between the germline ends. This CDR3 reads CASSPSVSLSGTDTQYF. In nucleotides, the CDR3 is TGTGCCAGCAGTCCCTCGGTCTCCCTTTCTGGAACAGATACGCAGTATTTT.

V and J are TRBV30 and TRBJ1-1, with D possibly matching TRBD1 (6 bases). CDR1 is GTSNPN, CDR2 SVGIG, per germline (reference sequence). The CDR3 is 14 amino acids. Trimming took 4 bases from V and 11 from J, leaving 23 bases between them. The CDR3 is CAWNLGGISGEAFF. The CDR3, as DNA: TGTGCCTGGAATCTAGGGGGAATCTCGGGGGAGGCTTTCTTT.

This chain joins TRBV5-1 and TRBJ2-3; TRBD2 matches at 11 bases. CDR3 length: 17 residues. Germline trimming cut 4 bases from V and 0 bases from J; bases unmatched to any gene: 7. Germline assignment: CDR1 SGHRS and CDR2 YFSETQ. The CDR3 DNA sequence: TGCGCCAGCAGCGACCTCGGGACTAGCGGTAGCACAGATACGCAGTATTTT. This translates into CASSDLGTSGSTDTQYF. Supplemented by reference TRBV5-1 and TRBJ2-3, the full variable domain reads KAGVTQTPRYLIKTRGQQVTLSCSPISGHRSVSWYQQTPGQGLQFLFEYFSETQRNKGNFPGRFSGRQFSNSRSEMNVSTLELGDSALYLCASSDLGTSGSTDTQYFGPGTRLTVL.

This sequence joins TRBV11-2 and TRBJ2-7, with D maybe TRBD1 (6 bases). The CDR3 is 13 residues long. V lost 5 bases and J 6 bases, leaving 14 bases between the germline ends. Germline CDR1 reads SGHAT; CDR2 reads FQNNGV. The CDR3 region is CASSEGDTSEQYF. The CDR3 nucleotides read TGTGCCAGCAGCGAGGGGGATACGAGCGAGCAGTACTTC. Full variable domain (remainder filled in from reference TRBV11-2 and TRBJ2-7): EAGVAQSPRYKIIEKRQSVAFWCNPISGHATLYWYQQILGQGPKLLIQFQNNGVVDDSQLPKDRFSAERLKGVDSTLKIQPAKLEDSAVYLCASSEGDTSEQYFGPGTRLTVT.

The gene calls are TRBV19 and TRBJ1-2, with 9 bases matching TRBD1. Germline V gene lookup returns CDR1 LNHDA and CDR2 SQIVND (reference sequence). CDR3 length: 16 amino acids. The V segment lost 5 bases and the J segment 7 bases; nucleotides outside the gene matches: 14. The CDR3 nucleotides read TGTGCCAGTAGTCCCGGCGCGGGACAGGGTATAGGTGGCTACACCTTC. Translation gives CASSPGAGQGIGGYTF.

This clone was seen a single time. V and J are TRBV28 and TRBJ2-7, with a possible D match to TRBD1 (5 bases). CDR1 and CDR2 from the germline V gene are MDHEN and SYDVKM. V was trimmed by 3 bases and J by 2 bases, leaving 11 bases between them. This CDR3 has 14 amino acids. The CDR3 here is CASSLTEVTYEQYF. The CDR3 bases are TGTGCCAGCAGTTTGACAGAAGTCACCTACGAGCAGTACTTC.

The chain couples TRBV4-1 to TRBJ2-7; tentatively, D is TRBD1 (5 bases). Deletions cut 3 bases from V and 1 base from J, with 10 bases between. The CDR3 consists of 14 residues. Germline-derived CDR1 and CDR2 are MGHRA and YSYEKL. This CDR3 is CASSHDSASYEQYF. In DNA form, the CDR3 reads TGCGCCAGCAGCCACGACAGCGCATCCTACGAGCAGTACTTC.

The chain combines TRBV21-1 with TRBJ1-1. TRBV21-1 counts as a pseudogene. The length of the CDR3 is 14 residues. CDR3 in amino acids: CASSKSGRVTEAFF. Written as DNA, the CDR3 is TGTGCCAGCAGCAAATCAGGGCGGGTCACTGAAGCTTTCTTT.

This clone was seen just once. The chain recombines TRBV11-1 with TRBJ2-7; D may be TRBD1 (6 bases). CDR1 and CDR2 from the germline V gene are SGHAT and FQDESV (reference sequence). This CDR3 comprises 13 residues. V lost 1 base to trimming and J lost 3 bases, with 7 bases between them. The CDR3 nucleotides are TGTGCCAGCAGCTTAGTGGACAGCTACGAGCAGTACTTC. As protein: CASSLVDSYEQYF.

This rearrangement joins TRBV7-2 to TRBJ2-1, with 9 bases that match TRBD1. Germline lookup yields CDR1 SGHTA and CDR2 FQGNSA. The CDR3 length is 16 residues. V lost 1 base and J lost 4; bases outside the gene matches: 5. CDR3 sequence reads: CASSLEGQGEYNEQFF. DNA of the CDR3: TGTGCCAGCAGCTTAGAGGGACAGGGAGAATACAATGAGCAGTTCTTC.

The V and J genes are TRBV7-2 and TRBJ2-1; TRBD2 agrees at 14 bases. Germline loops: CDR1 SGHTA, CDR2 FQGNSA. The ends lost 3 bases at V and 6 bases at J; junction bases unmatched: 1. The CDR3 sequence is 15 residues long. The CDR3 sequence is CASSLTSGRGNEQFF. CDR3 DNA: TGTGCCAGCAGCTTGACTAGCGGGAGGGGCAATGAGCAGTTCTTC.